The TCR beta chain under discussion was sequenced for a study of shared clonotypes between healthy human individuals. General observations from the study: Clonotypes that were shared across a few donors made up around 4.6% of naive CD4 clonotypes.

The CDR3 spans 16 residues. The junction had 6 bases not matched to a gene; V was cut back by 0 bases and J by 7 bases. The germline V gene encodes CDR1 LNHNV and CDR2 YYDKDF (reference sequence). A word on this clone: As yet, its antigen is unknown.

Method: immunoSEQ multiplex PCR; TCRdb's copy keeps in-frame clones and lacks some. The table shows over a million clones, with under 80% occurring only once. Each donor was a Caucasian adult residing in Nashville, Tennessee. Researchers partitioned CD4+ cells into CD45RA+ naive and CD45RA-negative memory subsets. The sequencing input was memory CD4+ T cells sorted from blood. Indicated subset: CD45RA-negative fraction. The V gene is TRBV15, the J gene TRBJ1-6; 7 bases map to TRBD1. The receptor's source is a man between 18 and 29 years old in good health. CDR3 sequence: CATSREGGQKNSPLHF. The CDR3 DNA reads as TGTGCCACCAGCAGAGAGGGGGGACAGAAGAATTCACCCCTCCACTTT.